This T cell receptor (beta chain) comes out of a study of lymphopenia after photon versus proton radiotherapy. This clone appeared once. Its antigen remains unidentified. Only in-frame clones appear in the TCRdb table, and some are missing; sequencing was by immunoSEQ multiplex PCR. Found here are several thousand clones, almost 90% of them singletons; the top ten hold over 20%. Study-wide results and limits: After lymphocyte nadir, photon-treated repertoires showed oligoclonal expansion, especially CD8+ Temra. Under photons, naive T cells and diversity fell while effector/memory populations rose. Post-nadir TCR diversity decline inversely tracked overall survival among those who died. Survival link was tested only in deceased patients; proton benefit remains a possibility.

The CDR3 spans 15 residues. The germline V gene has CDR1 SGDLS and CDR2 YYNGEE. Trimming removed 5 bases from V and 0 bases from J, with 14 bases in between. The sequence derives from a man aged 80 or over with cholangiocarcinoma. Specimen: peripheral blood, collected from a patient treated with photon-based radiotherapy. The chain couples TRBV9 to TRBJ1-2, with a possible D match to TRBD1 (6 bases). CDR3 nucleotide sequence: TGTGCCAGCAGTTTTGGGGGGGCCTCTAACTATGGCTACACCTTC. Translation: CASSFGGASNYGYTF.